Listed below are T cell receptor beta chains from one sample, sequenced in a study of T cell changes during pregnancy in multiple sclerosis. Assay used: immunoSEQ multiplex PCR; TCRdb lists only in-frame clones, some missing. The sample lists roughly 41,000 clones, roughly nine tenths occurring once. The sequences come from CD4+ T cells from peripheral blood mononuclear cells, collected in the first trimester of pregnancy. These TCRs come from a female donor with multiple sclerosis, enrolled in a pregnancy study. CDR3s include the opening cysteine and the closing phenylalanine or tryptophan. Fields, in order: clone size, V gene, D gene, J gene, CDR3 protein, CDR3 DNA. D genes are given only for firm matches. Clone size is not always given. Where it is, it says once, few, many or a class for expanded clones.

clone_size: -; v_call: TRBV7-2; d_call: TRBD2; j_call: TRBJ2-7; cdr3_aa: CASSLLAGAALNEQYF; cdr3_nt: TGTGCCAGCAGCTTACTAGCGGGAGCTGCATTAAATGAGCAGTACTTC
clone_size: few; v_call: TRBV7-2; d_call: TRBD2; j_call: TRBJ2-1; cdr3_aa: CASSLAGTSAYNEQFF; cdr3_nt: TGTGCCAGCAGCTTAGCCGGGACTAGCGCATACAATGAGCAGTTCTTC
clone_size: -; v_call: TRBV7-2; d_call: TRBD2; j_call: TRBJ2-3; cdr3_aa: CASSTLAKRGYTDTQYF; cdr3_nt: TGTGCCAGCAGCACCCTGGCAAAGCGGGGATACACAGATACGCAGTATTTT
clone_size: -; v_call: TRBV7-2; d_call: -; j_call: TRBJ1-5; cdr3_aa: CASSPLEFPSNQPQHF; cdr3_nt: TGTGCCAGCAGCCCTCTGGAGTTCCCTAGCAATCAGCCCCAGCATTTT
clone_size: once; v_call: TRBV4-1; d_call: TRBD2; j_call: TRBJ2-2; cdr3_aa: CASSLISSGANTGELFF; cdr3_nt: TGCGCCAGCAGCCTCATCTCTAGCGGGGCGAACACCGGGGAGCTGTTTTTT
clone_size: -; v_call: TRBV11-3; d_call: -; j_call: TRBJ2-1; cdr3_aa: CASSLGGTYNEQFF; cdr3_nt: TGTGCCAGCAGCTTAGGCGGGACCTACAATGAGCAGTTCTTC
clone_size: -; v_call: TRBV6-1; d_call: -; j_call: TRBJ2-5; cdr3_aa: CASSVSGTPTIGETQYF; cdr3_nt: TGTGCCAGCAGTGTTTCCGGGACACCCACCATCGGAGAGACCCAGTACTTC
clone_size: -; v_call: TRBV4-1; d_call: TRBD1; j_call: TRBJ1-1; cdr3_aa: CASSHGRGPSANTEAFF; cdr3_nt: TGCGCCAGCAGCCATGGCAGGGGGCCTTCGGCGAACACTGAAGCTTTCTTT
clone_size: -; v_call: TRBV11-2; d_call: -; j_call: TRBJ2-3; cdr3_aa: CASSSRDTQYF; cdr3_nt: TGTGCCAGCAGCTCCCGGGATACGCAGTATTTT
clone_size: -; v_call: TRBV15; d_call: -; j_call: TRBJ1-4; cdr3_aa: CATSRATRAGAKSEKLFF; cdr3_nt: TGTGCCACCAGCAGGGCTACCAGGGCAGGGGCCAAGAGTGAAAAACTGTTTTTT
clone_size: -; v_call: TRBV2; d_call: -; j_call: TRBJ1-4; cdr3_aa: CASNLGTVEKLFF; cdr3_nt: TGTGCCAGCAACTTGGGCACTGTTGAAAAACTGTTTTTT
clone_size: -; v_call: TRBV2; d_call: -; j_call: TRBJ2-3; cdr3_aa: CASSLAGTSYTDTQYF; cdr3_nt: TGTGCCAGCAGTCTAGCCGGGACTTCCTACACAGATACGCAGTATTTT
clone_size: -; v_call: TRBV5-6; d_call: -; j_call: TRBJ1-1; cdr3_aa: CASSGWGVVNTEAFF; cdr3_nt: TGTGCCAGCAGCGGGTGGGGGGTGGTGAACACTGAAGCTTTCTTT
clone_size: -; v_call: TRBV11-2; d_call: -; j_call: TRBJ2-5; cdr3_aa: CASSLDGRAEETQYF; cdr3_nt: TGTGCCAGCAGCTTAGACGGGAGAGCGGAAGAGACCCAGTACTTC
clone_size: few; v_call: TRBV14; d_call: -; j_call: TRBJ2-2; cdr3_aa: CASSPQYTGELFF; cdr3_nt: TGTGCCAGCAGCCCTCAGTACACCGGGGAGCTGTTTTTT
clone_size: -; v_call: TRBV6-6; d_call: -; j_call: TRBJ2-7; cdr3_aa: CASSYSFSSYEQYF; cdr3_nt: TGTGCCAGCAGTTACTCTTTCAGTTCTTACGAGCAGTACTTC
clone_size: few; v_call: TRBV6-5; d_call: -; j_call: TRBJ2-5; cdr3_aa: CACQRAGNQETQYF; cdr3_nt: TGTGCCTGCCAAAGGGCAGGGAACCAAGAGACCCAGTACTTC
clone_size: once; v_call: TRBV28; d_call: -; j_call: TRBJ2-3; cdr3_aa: CASSLWDSRTDTQYF; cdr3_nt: TGTGCCAGCAGTTTATGGGACTCACGAACAGATACGCAGTATTTT
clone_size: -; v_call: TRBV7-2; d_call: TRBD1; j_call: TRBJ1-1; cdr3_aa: CASSTRTGETTEAFF; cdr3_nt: TGTGCCAGCAGCACCCGGACAGGGGAGACGACTGAAGCTTTCTTT
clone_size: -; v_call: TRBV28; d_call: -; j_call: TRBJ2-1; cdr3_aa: CASSLARGGPFEQFF; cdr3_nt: TGTGCCAGCAGTTTAGCCAGAGGAGGGCCATTTGAGCAGTTCTTC
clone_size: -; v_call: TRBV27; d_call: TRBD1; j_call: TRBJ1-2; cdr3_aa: CASGLTGVFSYGYTF; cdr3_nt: TGTGCCAGCGGTCTGACAGGGGTATTCAGCTATGGCTACACCTTC
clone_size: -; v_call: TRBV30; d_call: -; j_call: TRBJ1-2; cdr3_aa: CAWIRTQGPSIIYGYTF; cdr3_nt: TGTGCCTGGATCAGAACCCAGGGGCCTTCTATTATTTATGGCTACACCTTC
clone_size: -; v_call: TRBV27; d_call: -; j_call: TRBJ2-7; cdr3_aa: CASGGADRYEQYF; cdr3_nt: TGTGCCAGCGGCGGCGCAGATCGCTACGAGCAGTACTTC
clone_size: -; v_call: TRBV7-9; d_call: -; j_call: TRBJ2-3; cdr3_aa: CASHRMDTQYF; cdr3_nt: TGTGCCAGCCATAGAATGGATACGCAGTATTTT
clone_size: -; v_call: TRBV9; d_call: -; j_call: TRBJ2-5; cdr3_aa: CASSPLGAWMETQYF; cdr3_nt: TGTGCCAGCAGCCCTTTAGGGGCTTGGATGGAGACCCAGTACTTC
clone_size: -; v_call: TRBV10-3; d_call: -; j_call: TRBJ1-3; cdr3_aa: CAISDTGKENTIYF; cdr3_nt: TGTGCCATCAGTGATACAGGAAAGGAAAACACCATATATTTT
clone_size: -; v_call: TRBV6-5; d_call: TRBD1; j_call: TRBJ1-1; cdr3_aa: CATKWGQSNTEAFF; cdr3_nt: TGTGCCACCAAATGGGGACAGTCGAACACTGAAGCTTTCTTT
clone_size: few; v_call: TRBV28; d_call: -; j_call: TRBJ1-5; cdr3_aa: CASSLVSNQPQHF; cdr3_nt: TGTGCCAGCAGTTTAGTAAGCAATCAGCCCCAGCATTTT
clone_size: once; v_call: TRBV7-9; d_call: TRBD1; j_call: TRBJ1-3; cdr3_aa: CASSFTRTGVSGNTIYF; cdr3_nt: TGTGCCAGCAGCTTTACACGAACAGGGGTATCTGGAAACACCATATATTTT
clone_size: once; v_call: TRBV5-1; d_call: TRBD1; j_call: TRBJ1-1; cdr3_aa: CASSLGQGPNTEAFF; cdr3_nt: TGCGCCAGCAGCTTGGGACAGGGGCCGAACACTGAAGCTTTCTTT
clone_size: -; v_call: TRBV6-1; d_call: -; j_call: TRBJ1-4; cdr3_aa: CASSRGSATNEKLFF; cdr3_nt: TGTGCCAGCAGCCGGGGGTCCGCAACTAATGAAAAACTGTTTTTT
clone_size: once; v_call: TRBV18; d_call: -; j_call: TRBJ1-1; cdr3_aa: CASSPGGAVTEAFF; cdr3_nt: TGTGCCAGCTCACCAGGGGGCGCAGTAACTGAAGCTTTCTTT
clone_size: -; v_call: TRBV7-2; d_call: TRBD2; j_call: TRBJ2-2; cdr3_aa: CASSLGLAGGNTGELFF; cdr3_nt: TGTGCCAGCAGCTTGGGACTAGCGGGAGGGAACACCGGGGAGCTGTTTTTT
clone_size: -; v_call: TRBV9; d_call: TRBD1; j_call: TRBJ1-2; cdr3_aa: CASSLGTGTGRGYGYTF; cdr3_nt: TGTGCCAGCAGCCTGGGAACCGGGACAGGGAGAGGCTATGGCTACACCTTC
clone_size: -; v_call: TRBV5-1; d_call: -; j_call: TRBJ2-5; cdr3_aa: CASSPIRTQETQYF; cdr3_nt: TGCGCCAGCAGCCCGATTCGGACACAAGAGACCCAGTACTTC
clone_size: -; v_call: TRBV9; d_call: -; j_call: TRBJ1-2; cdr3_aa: CASSGQLYGYTF; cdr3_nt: TGTGCCAGCAGCGGACAGCTCTATGGCTACACCTTC
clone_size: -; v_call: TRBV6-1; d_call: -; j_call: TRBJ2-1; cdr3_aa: CASSEGSPEGQFF; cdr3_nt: TGTGCCAGCAGTGAAGGTAGCCCCGAAGGGCAGTTCTTC
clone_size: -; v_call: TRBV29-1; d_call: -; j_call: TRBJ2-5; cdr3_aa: CSVALGGPRETQYF; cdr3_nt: TGCAGCGTAGCTCTCGGGGGGCCGAGGGAGACCCAGTACTTC
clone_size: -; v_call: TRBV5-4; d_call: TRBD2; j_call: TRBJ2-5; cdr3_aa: CASSLGSLAGRETQYF; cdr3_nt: TGTGCCAGCAGCTTGGGTTCCCTAGCGGGGAGGGAGACCCAGTACTTC
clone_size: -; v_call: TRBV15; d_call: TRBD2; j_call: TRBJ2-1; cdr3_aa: CATSRDLLAGGNEQFF; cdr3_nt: TGTGCCACCAGCAGAGATTTACTAGCGGGAGGGAATGAGCAGTTCTTC
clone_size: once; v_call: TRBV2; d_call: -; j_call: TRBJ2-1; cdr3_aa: CASMRVPEQFF; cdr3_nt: TGTGCCAGCATGCGAGTACCTGAGCAGTTCTTC
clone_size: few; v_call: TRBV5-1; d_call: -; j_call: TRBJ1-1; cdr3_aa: CASSLGGGTEAFF; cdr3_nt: TGCGCCAGCAGCTTGGGGGGGGGAACTGAAGCTTTCTTT
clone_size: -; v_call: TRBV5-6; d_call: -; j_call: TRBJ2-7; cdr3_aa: CASSVSPDSYEQYF; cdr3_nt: TGTGCCAGCAGCGTTTCCCCGGACAGCTACGAGCAGTACTTC
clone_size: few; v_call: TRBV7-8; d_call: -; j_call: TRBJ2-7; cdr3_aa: CASSPLLAGTPSYEQYF; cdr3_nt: TGTGCCAGCAGCCCGCTGCTGGCGGGGACCCCCTCCTACGAGCAGTACTTC
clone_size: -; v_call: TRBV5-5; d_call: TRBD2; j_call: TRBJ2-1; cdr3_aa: CASSLSGVAYNEQFF; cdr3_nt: TGTGCCAGCAGCTTGAGCGGGGTGGCCTACAATGAGCAGTTCTTC
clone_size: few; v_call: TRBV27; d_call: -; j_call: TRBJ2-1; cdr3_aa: CASSTGTLRNEQFF; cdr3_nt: TGTGCCAGCAGTACCGGGACTCTGCGGAATGAGCAGTTCTTC
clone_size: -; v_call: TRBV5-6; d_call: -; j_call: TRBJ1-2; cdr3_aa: CASSLDRANYGYTF; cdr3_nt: TGTGCCAGCAGCTTGGACAGAGCTAACTATGGCTACACCTTC
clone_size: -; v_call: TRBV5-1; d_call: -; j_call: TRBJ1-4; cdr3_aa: CASRRKSGEKLFF; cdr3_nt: TGCGCCAGCAGGAGGAAGTCAGGGGAAAAACTGTTTTTT